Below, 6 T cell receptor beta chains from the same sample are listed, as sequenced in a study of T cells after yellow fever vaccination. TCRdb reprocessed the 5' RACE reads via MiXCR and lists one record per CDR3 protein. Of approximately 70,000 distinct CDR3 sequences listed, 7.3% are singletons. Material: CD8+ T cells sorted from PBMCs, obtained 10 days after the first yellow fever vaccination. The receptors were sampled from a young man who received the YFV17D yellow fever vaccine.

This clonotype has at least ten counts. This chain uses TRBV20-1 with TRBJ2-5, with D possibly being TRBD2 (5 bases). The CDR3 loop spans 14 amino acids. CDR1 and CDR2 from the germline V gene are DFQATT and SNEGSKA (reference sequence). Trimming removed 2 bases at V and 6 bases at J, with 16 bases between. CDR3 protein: CSARPRTLSQTQYF. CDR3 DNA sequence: TGCAGTGCTAGACCCCGGACTCTCTCCCAGACCCAGTACTTC.

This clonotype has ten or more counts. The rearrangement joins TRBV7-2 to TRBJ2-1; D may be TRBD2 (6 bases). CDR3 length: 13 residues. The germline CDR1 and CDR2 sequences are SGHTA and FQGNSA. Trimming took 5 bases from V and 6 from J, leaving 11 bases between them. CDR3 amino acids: CASSPTRFNEQFF. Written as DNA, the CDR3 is TGTGCCAGCAGCCCGACTAGGTTCAATGAGCAGTTCTTC.

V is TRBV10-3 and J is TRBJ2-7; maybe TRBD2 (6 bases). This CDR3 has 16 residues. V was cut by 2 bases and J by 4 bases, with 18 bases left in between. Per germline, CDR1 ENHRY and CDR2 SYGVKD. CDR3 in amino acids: CAISERGGAEWYEQYV. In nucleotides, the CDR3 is TGTGCCATCAGTGAGCGGGGCGGGGCAGAATGGTACGAGCAGTACGTC.

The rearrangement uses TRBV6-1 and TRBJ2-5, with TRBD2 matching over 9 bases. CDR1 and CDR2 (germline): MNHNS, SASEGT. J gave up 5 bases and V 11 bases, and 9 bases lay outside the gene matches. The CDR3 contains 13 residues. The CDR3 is CAVSGGGAETQYF. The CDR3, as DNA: TGTGCCGTATCCGGCGGGGGGGCTGAGACCCAGTACTTC.

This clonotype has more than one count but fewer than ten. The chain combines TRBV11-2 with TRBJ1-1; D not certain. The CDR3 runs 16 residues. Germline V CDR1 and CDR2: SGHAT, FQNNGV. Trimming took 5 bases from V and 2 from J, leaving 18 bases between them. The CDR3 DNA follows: TGTGCCAGCAGCCACCCTGGAGACGGTGTTAACACTGAAGCTTTCTTT. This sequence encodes CASSHPGDGVNTEAFF.

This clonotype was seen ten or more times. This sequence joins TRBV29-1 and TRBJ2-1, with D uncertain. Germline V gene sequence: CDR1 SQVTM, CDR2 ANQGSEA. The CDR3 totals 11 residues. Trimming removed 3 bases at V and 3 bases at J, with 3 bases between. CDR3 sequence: CSVEDYNEQFF. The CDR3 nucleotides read TGCAGCGTTGAGGACTACAATGAGCAGTTCTTC.